Listed here is a single T cell receptor (beta chain). Its antigen is not identified. The data are from a study of beta chain features in type 1 diabetes. Study-level points and caveats: Moderate yet significant TCRB CDR3 shortening was seen in Type 1 diabetes patients in all four CD4+ subsets.

The investigators reverse transcribed all of the isolated RNA, so they sequenced expressed TCRB transcripts. Only in-frame clones appear in the TCRdb table, and some are missing; sequencing was by immunoSEQ multiplex PCR. The sample contains 120,000 or so clones, 17% of which appear only once. This receptor was identified in a man aged 18 to 29 with type 1 diabetes. Sequencing was carried out using central memory CD4+ T cells from blood.

The CDR3 region is CASSLFGQGSTQHF. The CDR3 region has the DNA TGTGCCAGCAGCTTGTTTGGACAGGGGTCGACCCAGCATTTT. V usage is TRBV5-6 and J usage is TRBJ1-5, with TRBD1 matching over 9 bases. V shed 1 base and J 11 bases; nucleotides not matched to a gene: 7. CDR1 SGHDT and CDR2 YYEEEE come from the germline V gene. The CDR3 sequence is 14 residues long.